The rows below give T cell receptor beta chains drawn from one sample of a study of CD8+ T cells in alopecia areata. Clones were read by immunoSEQ multiplex PCR, and TCRdb kept only the in-frame ones, dropping some. This table holds 130,000 or so clones, approximately 86% found once. The sample was CD8+ T cells sorted from blood, taken at week 4, from a patient treated with tofacitinib. Receptor source: a human donor with alopecia areata. Both conserved end residues are part of each CDR3. A D gene is named only where the DNA matches it firmly. Expanded clones are given a class, and other clones once, few, many or no size at all.

TGTGCCAGCAGCAGAATCGCGAACACCGGGGAGCTGTTTTTT,CASSRIANTGELFF,TRBJ2-2,-,-,TRBV2
TGCAGCGTTGAAGCGGACACCCCCTACGAGCAGTACTTC,CSVEADTPYEQYF,TRBJ2-7,-,-,TRBV29-1
TGTGCCAGCAGTTTACGACTAGCGGGAGGGCCGGCGCCCGGAGAGACCCAGTACTTC,CASSLRLAGGPAPGETQYF,TRBJ2-5,-,TRBD2,TRBV27
TGTGCCAGCAGCTTCGGGACAGGGGTGGATACGCAGTATTTT,CASSFGTGVDTQYF,TRBJ2-3,once,TRBD1,TRBV5-4
TGTGCCAGCAGTTTAAACATTCTAGATGGCTACACCTTC,CASSLNILDGYTF,TRBJ1-2,once,-,TRBV27
TGCGCCAGCAGCCAACTAGCGGGAGATTCAGATACGCAGTATTTT,CASSQLAGDSDTQYF,TRBJ2-3,-,TRBD2,TRBV4-1
TGCACCAGCAGCTTGGTAACGGGAGGGGTCAATGAGCAGTTCTTC,CTSSLVTGGVNEQFF,TRBJ2-1,-,TRBD2,TRBV5-1
TGTGCCAGCAGTGGTAGCGGGTACTCCTACGAGCAGTACTTC,CASSGSGYSYEQYF,TRBJ2-7,-,TRBD2,TRBV6-5
TGTGCCAGCAGTTACGGACGGACGGGGGAGACCCAGTACTTC,CASSYGRTGETQYF,TRBJ2-5,-,-,TRBV6-5
TGCGCCAGCAGTAACCCCCTGGACAGGGGAACCGACGAGCAGTACTTC,CASSNPLDRGTDEQYF,TRBJ2-7,-,TRBD1,TRBV4-1
TGCGCCAGCATCAAAGGTTTAGGGACCTACGAGCAGTACTTC,CASIKGLGTYEQYF,TRBJ2-7,-,-,TRBV10-2
TGCGCCAGCAGCCAAGGACAGGGAATCACCAATCAGCCCCAGCATTTT,CASSQGQGITNQPQHF,TRBJ1-5,-,TRBD1,TRBV4-1
TGTGCCAGCAGCTCCCCCAGTGGGAAAGAGACCCAGTACTTC,CASSSPSGKETQYF,TRBJ2-5,once,-,TRBV5-4
TGTGCCTGGAGTCCCCCGGACAGGGGGCTATCCAAAAACATTCAGTACTTC,CAWSPPDRGLSKNIQYF,TRBJ2-4,few,TRBD1,TRBV30
TGTGCCAGCAGTTTATATCGGGGGAACACTGAAGCTTTCTTT,CASSLYRGNTEAFF,TRBJ1-1,-,-,TRBV27
TGTGCCAGCAGCCCCCCGGGACCGAACGAGCAGTACTTC,CASSPPGPNEQYF,TRBJ2-7,-,-,TRBV7-9
TGTGCCAGCAGCCAAGATCAGTCAGGGTGGGCCAATGAGCAGTTCTTC,CASSQDQSGWANEQFF,TRBJ2-1,-,-,TRBV4-2
TGCGCCAGCAGCCAAGTGGGGACAGGGTCTGGCTACACCTTC,CASSQVGTGSGYTF,TRBJ1-2,-,TRBD1,TRBV4-1
TGTGCCTGGAGCGGGGGTGCAACTAATGAAAAACTGTTTTTT,CAWSGGATNEKLFF,TRBJ1-4,-,-,TRBV30
TGTGCTAGTGGGGCAGGGGAAAACTATGGCTACACCTTC,CASGAGENYGYTF,TRBJ1-2,-,-,TRBV12-5
TGCAGCGTTGACGCGGGAGACACAGATACGCAGTATTTT,CSVDAGDTDTQYF,TRBJ2-3,-,TRBD2,TRBV29-1
TGTGCCAGCAGCTCGTCCGGGACAGGGGGCCGAGAAGGGGCTGAAGCTTTCTTT,CASSSSGTGGREGAEAFF,TRBJ1-1,once,TRBD1,TRBV7-9
TGTGCCAGCAGGGACTGGTCCTACAATGAGCAGTTCTTC,CASRDWSYNEQFF,TRBJ2-1,-,-,TRBV5-4
TGCGCCAGCAGCCAGTCCGGTTTCACAGATACGCAGTATTTT,CASSQSGFTDTQYF,TRBJ2-3,-,-,TRBV4-1
TGTGCCAGCAAGGCCGGCAGCTACGAGCAGTACTTC,CASKAGSYEQYF,TRBJ2-7,-,-,TRBV2
TGTGCCAGCAGCGTAGGATCCGGGGAGCTGTTTTTT,CASSVGSGELFF,TRBJ2-2,-,-,TRBV9
TGTGCCAGCAGTCCCGGGACAGGGACCGAAGGCCAAGAGACCCAGTACTTC,CASSPGTGTEGQETQYF,TRBJ2-5,-,TRBD1,TRBV7-6
TGTGCCAGCAGCTTGGTCGCGCCCGGGAATGAGCAGTTCTTC,CASSLVAPGNEQFF,TRBJ2-1,-,-,TRBV5-4
TGTGCCAGCAGTGCCCTTACGGGAGATGCCTACAATGAGCAGTTCTTC,CASSALTGDAYNEQFF,TRBJ2-1,-,-,TRBV27
TGTGCCAGCCACAGCGGAGGCGGGGGCTCCTACAATGAGCAGTTCTTC,CASHSGGGGSYNEQFF,TRBJ2-1,-,TRBD2,TRBV7-9
TGCGCCAGCAGCTTGGAAACAGATACGCAGTATTTT,CASSLETDTQYF,TRBJ2-3,-,-,TRBV5-1
TGTGCCAGCAGCCTCGGGACGGGTCAGGGTCGGGACACTAACTATGGCTACACCTTC,CASSLGTGQGRDTNYGYTF,TRBJ1-2,-,-,TRBV13
TGTGCCAGCAGCCCCCCGGGAGGTAACACTGAAGCTTTCTTT,CASSPPGGNTEAFF,TRBJ1-1,-,-,TRBV7-9
TGCGCCAGCAGTGGGACTAGCGGGGGGCCAAGCTCCTACGAGCAGTACTTC,CASSGTSGGPSSYEQYF,TRBJ2-7,-,TRBD2,TRBV5-1
TGTGCCAGCAGCTTAGGGGACAGGGGGCTCTACGAGCAGTACTTC,CASSLGDRGLYEQYF,TRBJ2-7,-,TRBD1,TRBV7-9
TGCGCCAGCAACGGGGATTACGAGCAGTACTTC,CASNGDYEQYF,TRBJ2-7,-,-,TRBV5-1
TGCAGCGTTGAGAGGGATGTGGGCAACTATGGCTACACCTTC,CSVERDVGNYGYTF,TRBJ1-2,-,-,TRBV29-1
TGTGCCAGCAGTTTATTGGGGAACACTGAAGCTTTCTTT,CASSLLGNTEAFF,TRBJ1-1,once,-,TRBV28
TGCAGCGTTGAATACGGTAGCTCCTACGAGCAGTACTTC,CSVEYGSSYEQYF,TRBJ2-7,-,-,TRBV29-1
TGCAGCGTTGATGGGCAGGGCGAGGATACGCAGTATTTT,CSVDGQGEDTQYF,TRBJ2-3,-,-,TRBV29-1
TGTGCCAGCAGCCCCCGGGAACTGTTATCCTACGAGCAGTACTTC,CASSPRELLSYEQYF,TRBJ2-7,once,-,TRBV5-6